This passage covers 21 T cell receptor beta chains from one sample sequenced in a study of blood T cells in healthy people across ages. Through a sample-barcoded 5' primer and a J-beta primer mix, a second PCR was run for roughly 6 to 11 cycles. TCRdb re-derived calls from the 5' RACE reads in MiXCR, one entry per CDR3 protein. The repertoire holds some 880,000 distinct CDR3 sequences, under 40% seen once, with roughly 13% in the top ten. Source material: blood. These receptors came from a man between 18 and 29 years old in good health.

The sample holds one count of this clonotype. CDR3 bases: TGTGCCAGCAGCCAAGATAGCAGGGGGGGGGTCTACAATGAGCAGTTCTTC. Translated, it gives CASSQDSRGGVYNEQFF. The chain is built from TRBV3-1 and TRBJ2-1, with D possibly called TRBD1 or TRBD2 (7 bases each). Germline assignment: CDR1 LGHDT and CDR2 YNNKEL (reference sequence). Trimming shortened V by 0 bases and J by 3 bases, and 15 bases separated the two germline ends. CDR3 length: 17 amino acids.

The rearrangement joins TRBV7-2 to TRBJ1-5; no clear D. Germline CDR1 reads SGHTA; CDR2 reads FQGNSA. Trimming stripped 2 bases from V and 4 bases from J, with 12 bases between. The CDR3 has 15 residues. CDR3 protein: CASSLKSGINQPQHF. In DNA, the CDR3 is TGTGCCAGCAGCTTAAAGTCCGGGATAAATCAGCCCCAGCATTTT.

In this sample, this clonotype turned up a few times. This chain connects TRBV20-1 to TRBJ1-5, with TRBD1 as a possible D gene (5 bases). V lost 4 bases to trimming and J lost 4 bases, with 14 bases between them. CDR1 DFQATT and CDR2 SNEGSKA come from the germline V gene (reference sequence). This CDR3 region has 14 residues. CDR3 amino acids: CSANLGASNQPQHF. In nucleotides, the CDR3 is TGCAGTGCTAACCTCGGGGCCTCGAATCAGCCCCAGCATTTT.

Regarding this clonotype: A much larger clone is a single base away; this may be a read error. This CDR3 is CAISRARDQYNEQYF. CDR3 bases: TGTGCCATCAGTCGCGCCCGGGACCAGTACAATGAGCAGTACTTC. The chain is built from TRBV10-3 and TRBJ2-7, with D possibly being TRBD1 or TRBD2 (5 bases each). The CDR3 spans 15 residues. Per germline, CDR1 ENHRY and CDR2 SYGVKD. V was cut by 5 bases and J by 7 bases, with 21 bases left in between.

This clonotype has a handful of counts. V and J are TRBV13 and TRBJ2-7; D is perhaps TRBD1 (5 bases). The CDR3 totals 15 residues. Germline V gene sequence: CDR1 PRHDT, CDR2 FYEKMQ (reference sequence). The germline V and J ends were trimmed by 5 bases and 0 bases, with 14 bases remaining between them. The CDR3 region has the DNA TGTGCCAGCAGCCAGGACACCCCGGGCTCCTACGAGCAGTACTTC. It translates to CASSQDTPGSYEQYF.

The chain recombines TRBV12-3 or TRBV12-4 with TRBJ1-2; possibly TRBD1 for D (5 bases). Trimming pared 2 bases from V and 2 bases from J, leaving 18 bases between. CDR3 length: 17 residues. The CDR3 loop is CASSLLFQGQLNYGYTF. The CDR3 bases are TGTGCCAGCAGTTTATTGTTCCAGGGCCAACTAAACTATGGCTACACCTTC.

This rearrangement joins TRBV27 to TRBJ1-5, with D uncertain. With 1 base removed from V and 6 bases from J, the gap between germline ends came to 7 bases. This CDR3 is 13 amino acids long. CDR1 MNHEY and CDR2 SMNVEV come from the germline V gene (reference sequence). CDR3 DNA sequence: TGTGCCAGCAGTTTATTGGGAACTCAGCCCCAGCATTTT. Translated: CASSLLGTQPQHF.

This sequence joins TRBV20-1 and TRBJ2-5, with a weak D call TRBD1 (5 bases). Germline CDR1 and CDR2: DFQATT and SNEGSKA (reference sequence). The length of the CDR3 is 13 residues. Deletions cut 1 base from V and 1 base from J, with 7 bases between. CDR3 coding DNA: TGCAGTGCTAGAGCAGGGTTCCAAGAGACCCAGTACTTC. It translates to CSARAGFQETQYF.

In its sample, this clonotype was seen many times. The V call is TRBV6-5, the J call TRBJ2-3, with D unclear. The CDR3 length is 14 residues. Germline-derived CDR1 and CDR2 are MNHEY and SVGAGI. Deletions cut 6 bases from V and 2 bases from J, with 12 bases between. This CDR3 is CASRWRSLTDTQYF. The DNA for the CDR3 is TGTGCCAGCAGATGGCGGAGCCTCACAGATACGCAGTATTTT.

This clonotype was recorded many times. This chain uses TRBV13 with TRBJ2-3; no firm D call. The germline gives CDR1 PRHDT, CDR2 FYEKMQ (reference sequence). Trimming shortened V by 5 bases and J by 0 bases, and 15 bases separated the two germline ends. The CDR3 has 16 residues. The CDR3 bases are TGTGCCAGCAGCCTCACCGACGGAGCTAGCACAGATACGCAGTATTTT. As protein: CASSLTDGASTDTQYF.

The chain joins TRBV6-5 to TRBJ1-6; possible D gene TRBD1, 6 bases. Germline loops: CDR1 MNHEY, CDR2 SVGAGI. The ends were cut back, 0 bases at V and 7 bases at J, with 13 bases in the middle. The CDR3 runs 16 residues. CDR3 in DNA: TGTGCCAGCAGTTACTCCCCCCAGGGGAACAATTCACCCCTCCACTTT. The encoded protein is CASSYSPQGNNSPLHF.

This rearrangement joins TRBV5-1 to TRBJ2-3, with D perhaps matching TRBD2 (6 bases). The CDR3 covers 11 residues. CDR1 and CDR2 from the germline V gene are SGHRS and YFSETQ. With 9 bases removed from V and 8 bases from J, the gap between germline ends came to 13 bases. The DNA for the CDR3 is TGCGCCACCCGGGAAGCGGGTACGCAGTATTTT. Its translation is CATREAGTQYF. The entire variable domain, with the rest obtained from reference TRBV5-1 and TRBJ2-3, is as follows: KAGVTQTPRYLIKTRGQQVTLSCSPISGHRSVSWYQQTPGQGLQFLFEYFSETQRNKGNFPGRFSGRQFSNSRSEMNVSTLELGDSALYLCATREAGTQYFGPGTRLTVL.

The rearrangement joins TRBV10-3 to TRBJ1-1; no definite D call. This CDR3 is 14 amino acids long. Looked up from germline, CDR1 is ENHRY and CDR2 is SYGVKD. V was trimmed by 4 bases and J by 3 bases, leaving 12 bases between them. CDR3 nucleotides: TGTGCCATCAGTGCTAGTAGGGCGGACACTGAAGCTTTCTTT. It is translated as CAISASRADTEAFF.

This clonotype came up a few times. This sequence joins TRBV7-2 and TRBJ2-3; no clear D gene. This CDR3 spans 17 amino acids. CDR1 is SGHTA, CDR2 FQGNSA, per germline. Trimming removed 1 base from V and 6 bases from J, with 20 bases in between. In nucleotides, the CDR3 is TGTGCCAGCAGCTTAGTAGGCCAGACCGTGCCAGGCGATACGCAGTATTTT. Amino acid sequence: CASSLVGQTVPGDTQYF.

About this clonotype: A junction boundary mismatches the germline segment, possibly from a read error. The chain carries TRBV20-1 and TRBJ2-1, with 11 nucleotides matching TRBD2. The CDR3 has 16 amino acids. Germline values: CDR1 DFQATT, CDR2 SNEGSKA (reference sequence). The CDR3 loop is CSAAPDFSGGDNEQFF. The CDR3 DNA is TGTAGTGCTGCCCCTGACTTTAGCGGGGGGGACAATGAGCAGTTCTTC.

The table lists this clonotype with a few counts. The chain couples TRBV27 to TRBJ2-7; D is perhaps TRBD2 (6 bases). Per the germline V gene, CDR1 is MNHEY and CDR2 is SMNVEV (reference sequence). V was trimmed by 7 bases and J by 2 bases, leaving 21 bases between them. This CDR3 region has 16 residues. CDR3 in DNA: TGTGCCAGCAATTTCCCCCGGAGGGCTACAACCTACGAGCAGTACTTC. Translating it yields CASNFPRRATTYEQYF.

This clonotype was detected many times. The chain combines TRBV3-1 with TRBJ2-1; possible D gene TRBD1, 5 bases. Germline CDR1 and CDR2: LGHDT and YNNKEL (reference sequence). The CDR3 runs 18 residues. V was trimmed by 0 bases and J by 0 bases, leaving 15 bases between them. CDR3 region: CASSQDLTGLSSYNEQFF. The CDR3 bases are TGTGCCAGCAGCCAAGATCTTACAGGCCTGAGCTCCTACAATGAGCAGTTCTTC.

Many counts were recorded for this clonotype. The chain employs TRBV5-1 and TRBJ2-5; 10 bases agree with TRBD2. J was trimmed by 7 bases and V by 4 bases; bases with no gene match: 13. The length of the CDR3 is 16 residues. The V gene's germline CDR1 is SGHRS and CDR2 YFSETQ. CDR3 in amino acids: CASSAFAAGGPVTQYF. CDR3 coding DNA: TGCGCCAGCAGCGCCTTCGCAGCGGGAGGGCCCGTGACCCAGTACTTC.

The chain recombines TRBV30 with TRBJ2-7; D possibly matches TRBD1 or TRBD2 (6 bases each). V was cut by 0 bases and J by 3 bases, with 12 bases left in between. CDR1 and CDR2 (germline): GTSNPN, SVGIG (reference sequence). The CDR3 loop spans 14 amino acids. CDR3 nucleotides: TGTGCCTGGAGTGTACTGGGGGGCCTCTACGAGCAGTACTTC. Its protein product is CAWSVLGGLYEQYF.

The CDR3 nucleotides are TGTGCCAGCACCATTGACAGGGGCCTTGGAAATGAGCAGTTCTTC. As protein: CASTIDRGLGNEQFF. The chain combines TRBV7-9 with TRBJ2-1; 8 bases map to TRBD1. Germline V lookup: CDR1 SEHNR, CDR2 FQNEAQ (reference sequence). The CDR3 is 15 amino acids. With 7 bases clipped from V and 7 bases from J, the junction kept 12 bases outside the gene matches.

As to this clonotype: One base away lies a much larger clone, so this may be a sequencing read error. The chain carries TRBV29-1 and TRBJ2-7, with 9 positions matching TRBD1. The CDR3 extends over 13 amino acids. Germline loops: CDR1 SQVTM, CDR2 ANQGSEA. The J segment lost 7 bases and the V segment lost 5 bases, leaving 9 bases of the junction unmatched. CDR3 protein: CSVLGQGYNEQYF. CDR3 in DNA: TGCAGCGTTCTGGGACAGGGATACAATGAGCAGTACTTC.